This entry lists 14 T cell receptor beta chains sequenced from one sample in a study of shared clonotypes between healthy human individuals (TCRdb year 2020). The method was the immunoSEQ multiplex PCR assay. Sourced from immuneACCESS, this table was stored by TCRdb with only in-frame sequences that have V and J called. A share of the clones is absent; for the studies checked, an unresolved V gene accounts for under half, and the remainder has no known explanation. The sample contains hundreds of thousands of clones, around 74% of them found a single time. 1.5% to 2% of the sample comes from the top ten. Sequencing input: memory CD4+ T cells sorted from blood. Taken with the paper, the label for cell subset or site translates to: CD45RA-negative fraction. These receptors all come from a woman younger than 45 in good health.

V gene TRBV2 combines with J gene TRBJ2-3; tentative D call: TRBD1 (6 bases). Trimming took 7 bases from V and 2 from J, leaving 13 bases between them. Germline loops: CDR1 SNHLY, CDR2 FYNNEI. The CDR3 length is 14 residues. CDR3 region: CASKERQVTDTQYF. The CDR3 nucleotides read TGTGCCAGCAAGGAAAGACAGGTCACAGATACGCAGTATTTT.

A word on this clone: Likely a read error: the CDR3 ends without its conserved phenylalanine or tryptophan. It is unclear where the CDR3 begins or ends on the DNA, so no DNA is shown, and the CDR3 is as TCRdb lists it. V gene TRBV28 combines with J gene TRBJ1-1; TRBD1 is taken as the D call from the table, unchecked against the DNA. The germline CDR1 and CDR2 sequences are MDHEN and SYDVKM. The length of the CDR3 is 12 amino acids, counting both ends. CDR3 amino acids: CASSLSTGGLGV.

The chain uses TRBV28 and TRBJ2-3, with 7 bases identical to TRBD2. V shed 9 bases and J 2 bases; nucleotides not matched to a gene: 11. The V gene's germline CDR1 is MDHEN and CDR2 SYDVKM. The CDR3 consists of 15 residues. The CDR3 loop is CASLGGSRDTDTQYF. In nucleotides, the CDR3 is TGTGCCAGTTTGGGGGGGAGCCGGGACACAGATACGCAGTATTTT.

The chain couples TRBV6-1 to TRBJ2-1; 11 bases are shared with TRBD2. CDR3 length: 17 residues. From germline, CDR1 is MNHNS and CDR2 SASEGT. V shed 2 bases and J 2 bases; nucleotides not matched to a gene: 5. CDR3 bases: TGTGCCAGCAGTGAAAAGGTTAGCGGGAGGGCCTACAATGAGCAGTTCTTC. It translates to CASSEKVSGRAYNEQFF.

The chain uses TRBV27 and TRBJ2-6; TRBD2 aligns across 11 bases. The V gene end was trimmed by 6 bases and the J gene end by 4 bases; junction bases not matched to a gene: 8. Germline CDR1 reads MNHEY; CDR2 reads SMNVEV (reference sequence). The CDR3 has 17 residues. CDR3 residues: CASRETSGAAGANVLTF. Written as DNA, the CDR3 is TGTGCCAGCAGGGAGACTAGCGGGGCAGCAGGGGCCAACGTCCTGACTTTC.

This chain connects TRBV5-4 to TRBJ2-1, with D uncertain. Germline loops: CDR1 SGHNT, CDR2 YYREEE (reference sequence). The CDR3 sequence is 15 residues long. With 0 bases removed from V and 9 bases from J, the gap between germline ends came to 16 bases. The CDR3 loop reads CASSLAGMEMSEQFF. CDR3 coding DNA: TGTGCCAGCAGCTTGGCCGGCATGGAGATGAGTGAGCAGTTCTTC. Full variable domain (outside the CDR3, taken from reference TRBV5-4 and TRBJ2-1): ETGVTQSPTHLIKTRGQQVTLRCSSQSGHNTVSWYQQALGQGPQFIFQYYREEENGRGNFPPRFSGLQFPNYSSELNVNALELDDSALYLCASSLAGMEMSEQFFGPGTRLTVL.

The chain has TRBV29-1 and TRBJ2-1; TRBD2 matches at 7 bases. The V and J ends lost 5 bases and 0 bases, in that order; junction bases with no gene match: 4. The CDR3 contains 14 residues. Germline assignment: CDR1 SQVTM and CDR2 ANQGSEA. Written as DNA, the CDR3 is TGCAGCGTTACCGGCGGGGGCTCCTACAATGAGCAGTTCTTC. Its translation is CSVTGGGSYNEQFF.

This clone turned up a few times. The gene calls are TRBV14 and TRBJ2-2, with 14 positions matching TRBD2. The CDR3 length is 17 residues. Germline-derived CDR1 and CDR2 are SGHDN and FVKESK. V trimming: 0 bases; J trimming: 6 bases; junction bases outside the gene matches: 3. Written as DNA, the CDR3 is TGTGCCAGCAGCCAAGATCGGGGACTAGCGGGAGCCGGGGAGCTGTTTTTT. Its protein product is CASSQDRGLAGAGELFF.

The CDR3 DNA is TGTGCCAGCAGTGAACAAGAGGGTGCGGGCCAGTACTTC. Its protein product is CASSEQEGAGQYF. The rearrangement links TRBV25-1 to TRBJ2-5; TRBD2 might be the D (5 bases). Per germline, CDR1 MGHDK and CDR2 SYGVNS. The CDR3 spans 13 residues. The V gene lost 2 bases and the J gene lost 10 bases, with 14 bases spanning the gap.

The V call is TRBV7-8, the J call TRBJ2-7; a possible D gene is TRBD1 (9 bases). This CDR3 region has 16 residues. Trimming cost V 5 bases and J 6 bases, with 23 bases left between them. The germline V gene encodes CDR1 SGHVS and CDR2 FQNEAQ. CDR3 protein: CASSRHLAGQGVEQYF. DNA of the CDR3: TGTGCCAGCAGCAGACACTTAGCGGGACAGGGCGTCGAGCAGTACTTC.

The rearrangement links TRBV9 to TRBJ1-5, with D unclear. The germline V gene has CDR1 SGDLS and CDR2 YYNGEE. CDR3 length: 13 residues. V was cut by 4 bases and J by 4 bases, with 9 bases left in between. In nucleotides, the CDR3 is TGTGCCAGCAGCCTGACGAGGAATCAGCCCCAGCATTTT. Its translation is CASSLTRNQPQHF.

Note on this clone: A far larger clone is off by one base, so a read error is likely. V and J are TRBV4-1 and TRBJ1-2, with D unclear. Germline V gene lookup returns CDR1 MGHRA and CDR2 YSYEKL. CDR3 length: 17 amino acids. DNA for the CDR3: TGCGTCAGCAGCCCCACAACCATGTTCTTACGACGCTATGGCTACACCTTC. This gives the protein CVSSPTTMFLRRYGYTF.

Regarding this clone: This same CDR3 is encoded by further DNA sequences in the sample. The V gene is TRBV5-1, the J gene TRBJ1-1, with 7 nucleotides matching TRBD1. Germline CDR1 and CDR2: SGHRS and YFSETQ. V dropped 5 bases and J dropped 5; count of bases not matched to a gene: 9. This CDR3 contains 14 residues. CDR3 coding DNA: TGCGCCAGCAGAGAGGGGGCAGAAGGTACTGAAGCTTTCTTT. Its translation is CASREGAEGTEAFF.

This chain connects TRBV28 to TRBJ2-5; no reliable D call. CDR1 and CDR2 from the germline V gene are MDHEN and SYDVKM. This CDR3 is 13 amino acids long. The V end lost 6 bases, the J end lost 3 bases, and 11 bases lay between the germline ends. DNA for the CDR3: TGTGCCAGCAGCCGCTCTGGAGAAGAGACCCAGTACTTC. Translation gives CASSRSGEETQYF.